Presented here are 5 T cell receptor beta chains from one specimen sequenced in a study of cytomegalovirus exposure and HLA in healthy donors. Use of 60 Vbeta and 13 Jbeta primers characterized the PCR. Here immunoSEQ multiplex PCR was the method, and the copy in TCRdb shows in-frame clones only, minus some. The sample lists 150,000 to 200,000 clones, roughly 72% seen once, with about 1.6% in the top ten. Material for sequencing was PBMCs. The receptor source for this set is a man aged 40-50 years in good health and CMV-seronegative.

The rearrangement uses TRBV6-1 and TRBJ2-7; D remains unclear. Germline V CDR1 and CDR2: MNHNS, SASEGT. Between the trimmed V and J ends, which lost 6 bases and 9 bases, there was a span of 18 bases. The CDR3 runs 13 residues. CDR3 region: CASRVSFLLAQYF. In nucleotides, the CDR3 is TGTGCCAGCAGGGTCAGTTTTCTGTTGGCGCAGTACTTC.

The chain carries TRBV28 and TRBJ2-7, with 7 bases matching TRBD1. The J segment lost 4 bases and the V segment lost 9 bases, leaving 12 bases of the junction unmatched. Germline lookup yields CDR1 MDHEN and CDR2 SYDVKM. This CDR3 comprises 14 residues. The CDR3 DNA reads TGTGCCAGTCGCCCAGGGACAGAGACTTACGAGCAGTACTTC. It yields the protein CASRPGTETYEQYF. Full variable domain (remainder filled in from reference TRBV28 and TRBJ2-7): DVKVTQSSRYLVKRTGEKVFLECVQDMDHENMFWYRQDPGLGLRLIYFSYDVKMKEKGDIPEGYSVSREKKERFSLILESASTNQTSMYLCASRPGTETYEQYFGPGTRLTVT.

The chain employs TRBV5-1 and TRBJ1-1, with D possibly TRBD1 on 5 matching bases. The germline V gene encodes CDR1 SGHRS and CDR2 YFSETQ. V lost 2 bases, J lost 0 bases, and 14 bases lay in between. The CDR3 is made up of 16 amino acids. The DNA for the CDR3 is TGCGCCAGCAGCTTAACTCTACAGGAGATGAACACTGAAGCTTTCTTT. This translates into CASSLTLQEMNTEAFF. Based on the CDR3 plus reference TRBV5-1 and TRBJ1-1, the full variable domain is KAGVTQTPRYLIKTRGQQVTLSCSPISGHRSVSWYQQTPGQGLQFLFEYFSETQRNKGNFPGRFSGRQFSNSRSEMNVSTLELGDSALYLCASSLTLQEMNTEAFFGQGTRLTVV.

The V call is TRBV2, the J call TRBJ2-5, with 9 bases fitting TRBD2. The last part of the DNA fits TRBJ2-7 better; the J call may be wrong. The length of the CDR3 is 14 residues. Germline lookup yields CDR1 SNHLY and CDR2 FYNNEI. CDR3 DNA sequence: TGTGCCAGTCGGGGGGCTAGCGGGATCTACGAGCAGTACTTC. Translating it yields CASRGASGIYEQYF.

A single count supports this clone. The V gene is TRBV6-5, the J gene TRBJ2-3; 8 nucleotides align to TRBD1. The CDR3 consists of 14 residues. The V gene's germline CDR1 is MNHEY and CDR2 SVGAGI. Germline trimming cut 6 bases from V and 3 bases from J; bases unmatched to any gene: 5. The CDR3 coding sequence is TGTGCCAGCAGAACGGACAGGGCAACAGATACGCAGTATTTT. Translated, it gives CASRTDRATDTQYF.